This section outlines one T cell receptor beta chain sequence together with its context. Participants spanned ages about 18 to 100 years and resided in fewer than 30 US areas. The CDR3 has 14 amino acids. Per germline, CDR1 SGHNT and CDR2 YYREEE (reference sequence). J lost 4 bases, V lost 2 bases, and 3 bases had no gene match. Assay: immunoSEQ multiplex PCR; the TCRdb copy retains only in-frame clones and omits some. The data contain approximately 390,000 clones, 70% to 90% of them seen just once; the ten biggest clones take up roughly 2%. This sample is drawn from a study of blood T cell repertoires in COVID-19.

Material: PBMCs or T cells enriched from blood (not recorded which). This rearrangement joins TRBV5-4 to TRBJ1-2, with 9 bases lining up with TRBD1. This TCR derives from a woman in her thirties or forties with acute COVID-19. CDR3 nucleotide sequence: TGTGCCAGCAGCTTACCGGGACAGGGCTATGGCTACACCTTC. The encoded protein is CASSLPGQGYGYTF.